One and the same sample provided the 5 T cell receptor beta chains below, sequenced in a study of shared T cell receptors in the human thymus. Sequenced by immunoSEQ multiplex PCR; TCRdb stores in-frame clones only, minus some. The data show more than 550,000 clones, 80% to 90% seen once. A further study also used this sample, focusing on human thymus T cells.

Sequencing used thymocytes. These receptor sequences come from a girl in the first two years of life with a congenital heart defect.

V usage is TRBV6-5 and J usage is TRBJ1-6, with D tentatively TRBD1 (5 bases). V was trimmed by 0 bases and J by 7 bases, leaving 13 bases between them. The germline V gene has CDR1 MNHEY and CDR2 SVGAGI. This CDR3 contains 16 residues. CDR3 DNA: TGTGCCAGCAGTTACTCGGGACTGCGGAAGAATTCACCCCTCCACTTT. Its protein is CASSYSGLRKNSPLHF.

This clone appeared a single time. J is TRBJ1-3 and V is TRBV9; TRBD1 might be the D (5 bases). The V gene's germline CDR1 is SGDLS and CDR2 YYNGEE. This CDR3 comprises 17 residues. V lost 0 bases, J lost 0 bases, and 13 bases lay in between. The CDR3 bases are TGTGCCAGCAGCGTAGGGGCAGGGCTCTTCTCTGGAAACACCATATATTTT. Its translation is CASSVGAGLFSGNTIYF.

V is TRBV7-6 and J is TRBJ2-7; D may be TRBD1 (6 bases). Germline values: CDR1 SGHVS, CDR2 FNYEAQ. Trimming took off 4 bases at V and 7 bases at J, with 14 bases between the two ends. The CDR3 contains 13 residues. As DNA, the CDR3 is TGTGCCAGCAGCTCAACAGGGTATTTTGAGCAGTACTTC. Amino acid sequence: CASSSTGYFEQYF.

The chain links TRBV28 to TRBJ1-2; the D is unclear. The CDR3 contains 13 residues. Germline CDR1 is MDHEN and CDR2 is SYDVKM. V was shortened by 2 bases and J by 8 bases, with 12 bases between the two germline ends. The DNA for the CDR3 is TGTGCCAGCAGTTTAATCGGGGATCTCGGCTACACCTTC. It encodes CASSLIGDLGYTF.

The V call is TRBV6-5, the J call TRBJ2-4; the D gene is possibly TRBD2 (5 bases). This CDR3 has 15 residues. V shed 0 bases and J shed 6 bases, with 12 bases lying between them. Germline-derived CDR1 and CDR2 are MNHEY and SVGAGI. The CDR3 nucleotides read TGTGCCAGCAGTTACTCGGAAAGCGGTGGAAACATTCAGTACTTC. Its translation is CASSYSESGGNIQYF.